The TCR beta chain under discussion was sequenced for a study of response to subunit inactivated influenza vaccine. This clonotype was recorded a few times. V shed 4 bases and J shed 4 bases, with 22 bases lying between them. The CDR3 spans 17 residues. Germline-derived CDR1 and CDR2 are MGHRA and YSYEKL. Via MiXCR, TCRdb re-called the RT-PCR reads, giving one row per CDR3 protein. The repertoire consists of around 570,000 distinct CDR3 sequences, with approximately 10% occurring once and the leading ten covering approximately 10%. The same sample was also used in a study of T cells expressing NK-cell markers. Turning to that study: The authors generated TCR beta cDNA through 5'RACE template switching with UMIs.

The rearrangement links TRBV4-1 to TRBJ2-5, with a tentative D call TRBD1 (6 bases). Material: PBMCs from blood, obtained on the day of vaccination. This TCR was sampled from a middle-aged man who received an inactivated influenza vaccine. Written as DNA, the CDR3 is TGCGCCAGCAGCCTCAAGGTAGCACAGGGCGGAGGAGAGACCCAGTACTTC. It translates to CASSLKVAQGGGETQYF.